This T cell receptor (beta chain) was documented in a study of blood T cell repertoires in COVID-19. Across the study: There were acute and convalescent COVID-19 samples, and they came from the United States, Italy and Spain. From T cells, B-cell-depleted T cells, or PBMCs came the material, which was cDNA or gDNA.

This clone was picked up a small number of times. The CDR3 runs to 16 residues. The germline V and J ends were trimmed by 6 bases and 1 base, with 18 bases remaining between them. CDR1 is SGHTA and CDR2 is FQGTGA in the germline V gene. Using immunoSEQ multiplex PCR, the repertoire was profiled, and TCRdb retains in-frame clones only, with some absent. The profile shows 30,000 to 35,000 clones, about 90% of them singletons. The receptor comes from a human donor with active COVID-19. The donor label of this sample is uncertain. The chain uses TRBV7-3 and TRBJ1-2; D is possibly TRBD1 (6 bases). Sequencing used peripheral blood. The CDR3 loop is CASSLPPGAGNYGYTF. CDR3 DNA sequence: TGTGCCAGCAGTCTTCCCCCAGGGGCGGGTAACTATGGCTACACCTTC.